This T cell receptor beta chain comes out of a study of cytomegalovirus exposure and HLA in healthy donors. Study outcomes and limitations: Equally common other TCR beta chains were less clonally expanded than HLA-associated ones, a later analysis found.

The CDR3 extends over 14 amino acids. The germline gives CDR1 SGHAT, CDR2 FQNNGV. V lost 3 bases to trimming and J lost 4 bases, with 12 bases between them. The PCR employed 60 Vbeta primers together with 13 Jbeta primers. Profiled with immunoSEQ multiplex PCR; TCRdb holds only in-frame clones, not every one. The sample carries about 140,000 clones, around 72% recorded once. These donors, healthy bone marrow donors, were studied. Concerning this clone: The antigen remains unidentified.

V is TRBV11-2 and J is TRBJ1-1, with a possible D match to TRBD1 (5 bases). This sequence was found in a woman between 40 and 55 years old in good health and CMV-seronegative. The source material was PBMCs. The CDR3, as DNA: TGTGCCAGCAGCTTCGCAGGGTGGAGCACTGAAGCTTTCTTT. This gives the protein CASSFAGWSTEAFF.